This T cell receptor (beta chain) was identified during a study of blood T cell repertoires in COVID-19 (TCRdb year 2020). Some background on the complete study: Samples covering the acute and convalescent phases of COVID-19 were provided by collaborators in the United States, Italy and Spain. Samples came from the ongoing ImmuneRACE study (first 160 participants) plus 1,254 subjects from 6 global collaborators. The material from the prospective study consisted of cDNA or gDNA derived from T cells, B-cell-depleted T cells, or PBMCs. Where available, HLA class I and class II types were taken from metadata supplied by the sample provider and were not determined by assay-based typing. Sample metadata almost always included a de-identified subject ID, COVID-19 status, age in years and sex. A freely available public database, intended as a resource for researchers studying the immune response to SARS-CoV-2, is where the repertoires were released. Deeply sampled blood TCRbeta repertoires from subjects exposed to, actively infected with, or recovered from COVID-19 were included in the dataset.

General conclusions and limits of the study: Clinical and demographic metadata were provided uncurated, with the amount varying by source and participant.

On this clone itself: Its antigen specificity is not known. Base qualities are not provided; no much larger clone lies one nucleotide away.

TCRbeta CDR3 regions were amplified from genomic DNA using the immunoSEQ Assay, a bias-controlled multiplex PCR. The source study handled its data this way. The number of nucleated cells in each sample was estimated by amplification of reference gene primers within the assay. To quantify the absolute abundance of each unique TCRbeta CDR3 rearrangement, sequence reads were collapsed and filtered. For each sample, productive Simpson clonality was calculated as the square root of Simpson's diversity index across productive rearrangements. In TCRdb, the immuneACCESS table is reduced to in-frame sequences with V and J assigned. These tables do not hold every clone; where another copy was compared, an unresolved V gene accounts for under half, and the others remain unexplained. V and J calls and clone size are those listed in that table; D and trimming were worked out from the DNA. For this sample the table gives around 97,000 clones, of which 70% to 85% were detected only once. The ten most abundant clones make up 10% of the sample.

The CDR3 contains 12 residues, cysteine and phenylalanine counted. The sequence is cut down to CDR3 DNA, 36 bases in frame from base 1. V is cut by 5 bases and J by 8 bases, and the space between the germline ends is 12 bases. CDR1 is given as MNHEY and CDR2 as SVGEGT, both from the germline V gene. The collaborating institutions used their own protocols to collect whole blood in K2EDTA tubes. For TCRbeta analysis, collaborators shipped samples as frozen whole blood, isolated PBMCs, or DNA extracted from either of those sample types. The receptor's source is a man between 65 and 80 years old with acute or convalescent COVID-19. Sequencing was carried out using peripheral blood. The rearrangement combines TRBV6-2 or TRBV6-3 with TRBJ1-1; a confident D gene designation cannot be given. The DNA sequence reads TGTGCCAGCAGTAACCGGGATCTCGAAGCTTTCTTT. This gives the protein CASSNRDLEAFF.